Sequencing of this T cell receptor beta chain was carried out in a study of blood T cell repertoires in COVID-19. Study information: Material from acute and convalescent COVID-19 was sourced from the United States, Italy and Spain. From T cells, B-cell-depleted T cells, or PBMCs came the material, which was cDNA or gDNA.

In the authors' workflow: Amplification of reference gene primers was used by the study to estimate nucleated cell counts. Produced via immunoSEQ multiplex PCR; TCRdb's table is partial and in-frame only. V, J and clone size are taken as reported in that table, and D and trimming were inferred from the DNA itself. The sample lists under 200,000 clones, about 87% occurring once. Germline assignment: CDR1 MNHEY and CDR2 SVGAGI. V lost 5 bases and J lost 7, with 11 bases in between. This CDR3 contains 12 residues. The source material was peripheral blood. The sequence derives from a man between 35 and 55 years old with active or convalescent COVID-19. The chain links TRBV6-5 to TRBJ1-2; the D is unclear. CDR3 amino acids: CASSPLRVGYTF. The CDR3, as DNA: TGTGCCAGCAGTCCTCTGAGGGTTGGCTACACCTTC.